This T cell receptor beta chain was obtained from a study of T cells after posttransplantation cyclophosphamide. Points from the study as a whole: After PTCy, TRB diversity resembled that of CNI/methotrexate controls. Donor CD8+ memory clones often dominated recipient blood repertoires at later times. Skin or GI-infiltrating T cells shared few TRB sequences with blood.

A marrow graft followed busulfan-fludarabine conditioning, with cyclophosphamide on days +3 and +4. The CDR3 is made up of 14 amino acids. V lost 6 bases, J lost 0 bases, and 11 bases lay in between. Germline V gene data show CDR1 as LNHDA and CDR2 as SQIVND (reference sequence). This table comes from immunoSEQ multiplex PCR, and its TCRdb copy is limited to in-frame clones, with some not included. The table lists about 43,000 clones, 90% of them singletons, with 2% to 3% in the top ten. Notes on this clone: Antigen specificity is unknown.

The TCR comes from a male patient aged 55 to 70 who received an allogeneic stem cell transplant from a related donor and was CMV-positive. Some T cells may trace back to the graft donor. The sequences come from PBMCs, collected about 62 days after allogeneic stem cell transplant with posttransplant cyclophosphamide. The gene calls are TRBV19 and TRBJ1-1; maybe TRBD1 (6 bases). The CDR3 DNA sequence: TGTGCCAGTAGACTAACAGGGATGAACACTGAAGCTTTCTTT. Amino acid sequence: CASRLTGMNTEAFF.